Shown below are 19 T cell receptor beta chains from a single sample sequenced in a study of tumor and adjacent non-tumor tissue in lung cancer. The template was RNA from unsorted bulk tissue. The library came from three nested PCR rounds adapted from ARM-PCR protocols. From the multiplex PCR reads, TCRdb called clonotypes with MiXCR, one entry per CDR3 protein. The sample yields around 120,000 distinct CDR3 sequences, 66% seen once. Input material: lung tumor tissue. The receptors derive from a man aged 25-40 years with non-small cell lung cancer.

Notes on this clonotype: A much larger clone is a single base away; this may be a read error. This chain links TRBV6-6 with TRBJ1-4; no definite D call. This CDR3 is 13 amino acids long. Trimming removed 6 bases from V and 3 bases from J, with 8 bases in between. Per the germline V gene, CDR1 is MNHNY and CDR2 is SVGAGI (reference sequence). CDR3 bases: TGTGCCAGCAGCGATCGATCTAATGAAAAACTGTTTTTT. As protein: CASSDRSNEKLFF.

A word on this clonotype: Just one base apart from a much larger clone, this may be a read error. The CDR3 DNA reads as TGTGCCATCATTGAGGCCTCACAGGTTTCCTACGAGCAGTACTTC. It encodes CAIIEASQVSYEQYF. The J gene is TRBJ2-7, the V gene TRBV10-3, with a weak D call TRBD1 (5 bases). CDR1 is ENHRY and CDR2 is SYGVKD in the germline V gene. This CDR3 contains 15 residues.

The V call is TRBV12-3 or TRBV12-4, the J call TRBJ2-1; TRBD1 matches 10 bases. The CDR3 has 15 amino acids. The ends lost 9 bases at V and 5 bases at J; junction bases unmatched: 10. CDR3 loop: CARCPGDRGNNEQFF. DNA of the CDR3: TGTGCCAGGTGTCCCGGGGACAGGGGTAACAATGAGCAGTTCTTC.

Note on this clonotype: Since no conserved phenylalanine or tryptophan closes the CDR3, a read error is the likely cause. V usage is TRBV6-5 and J usage is TRBJ1-2; maybe TRBD1 (6 bases). The V end lost 2 bases, the J end lost 10 bases, and 14 bases lay between the germline ends. Germline lookup yields CDR1 MNHEY and CDR2 SVGAGI. This CDR3 contains 13 residues. CDR3 residues: CASSYTGTNVYTI. CDR3 in DNA: TGTGCCAGCAGTTACACAGGGACTAATGTCTACACCATC.

This clonotype was seen just once. Being one base from a much bigger clone, this may be a read error. The chain uses TRBV6-5 and TRBJ1-5, with D tentatively TRBD1 (5 bases). The CDR3 length is 13 residues. Germline loops: CDR1 MNHEY, CDR2 SVGAGI. The CDR3 sequence: CASSHSGQQPQHF. DNA of the CDR3: TGTGCCAGCAGTCACTCAGGGCAGCAGCCCCAGCATTTT.

The chain is built from TRBV12-3 or TRBV12-4 and TRBJ1-2; no clear D gene. V lost 5 bases and J lost 6, with 13 bases in between. This CDR3 spans 13 amino acids. The DNA of the CDR3 is TGTGCCAGCAGTCGCGATTGTGGAGATGGCTACACCTTC. Residues: CASSRDCGDGYTF.

The V and J genes are TRBV29-1 and TRBJ2-2; TRBD2 might be the D (6 bases). The CDR3 extends over 14 amino acids. Trimming left V 6 bases short and J 3 bases short, with 14 bases between. Germline V gives CDR1 SQVTM, CDR2 ANQGSEA. CDR3 residues: CSVSRGGYTGELFF. CDR3 DNA sequence: TGCAGCGTCTCCCGGGGAGGATACACCGGGGAGCTGTTTTTT.

Remarks on this clonotype: A read error is likely, as this CDR3 ends without the conserved phenylalanine or tryptophan. The genes are TRBV10-3 and TRBJ2-5; the D call may be TRBD1 or TRBD2 (6 bases each). Germline V gene data show CDR1 as ENHRY and CDR2 as SYGVKD. The CDR3 covers 16 residues. CDR3 loop: CAISGLRGAGQETQYL. CDR3 nucleotides: TGTGCCATCAGTGGTCTTAGGGGGGCCGGCCAAGAGACTCAGTACCTC.

As for this clonotype: The junction departs from germline at one end; a sequencing error may be responsible. The chain uses TRBV6-5 and TRBJ2-2, with D perhaps matching TRBD1 (7 bases). In germline, CDR1 is MNHEY, CDR2 SVGAGI. The CDR3 spans 15 residues. CDR3 coding DNA: TGTGCCAGAAGTGCCTGGGACAGCCGATCGGGGGAGCCGTTTTTT. It translates to CARSAWDSRSGEPFF.

Concerning this clonotype: Relative to the germline gene, one junction end is altered; a read error may explain this. V and J are TRBV29-1 and TRBJ2-3, with TRBD1 matching over 8 bases. This CDR3 has 14 amino acids. CDR1 and CDR2 (germline): SQVTM, ANQGSEA. CDR3 amino acids: CSVAATGALDTQCF. As DNA, the CDR3 is TGCAGCGTTGCCGCGACAGGGGCTCTAGACACGCAGTGTTTT.

In this sample, this clonotype turned up a few times. This may arise from a read error, as a much more abundant clone is one base away. The chain couples TRBV6-5 to TRBJ2-4; 7 nucleotides agree with TRBD1. CDR1 MNHEY and CDR2 SVGAGI come from the germline V gene. The CDR3 covers 15 residues. The CDR3 bases are TGTGCCAGCAGTGAATCAACAGGGGTAGGGAACATTAAGTACTTC. Its translation: CASSESTGVGNIKYF.

Concerning this clonotype: This may be a read error: a much more frequent sequence differs by one nucleotide. The conserved closing phenylalanine or tryptophan is absent in this CDR3, likely reflecting a read error. The V gene is TRBV4-3, the J gene TRBJ2-1, with 8 bases fitting TRBD2. CDR1 LGHNA and CDR2 YSLEER come from the germline V gene. This CDR3 spans 17 amino acids. The V and J ends lost 5 bases and 9 bases, in that order; junction bases with no gene match: 18. As DNA, the CDR3 is TGCGCCAGCAGCTTACTAGGGGGTAGCGGGGTTTGGAGTGAGCAGTTCCTC. Its protein is CASSLLGGSGVWSEQFL.

In regard to this clonotype: This may come from a read error, since a much larger clone is one base off. The rearrangement uses TRBV7-9 and TRBJ2-7; D is undetermined. This CDR3 has 14 amino acids. Germline CDR1 and CDR2: SEHNR and FQNEAQ (reference sequence). The CDR3 sequence is CASSLEMQSYKQYF. CDR3 nucleotide sequence: TGTGCCAGCAGCTTAGAGATGCAGTCCTACAAGCAGTACTTC.

The sample holds one count of this clonotype. This sequence may be a read error, since a much larger clone differs from it by one base. The genes are TRBV6-2 or TRBV6-3 and TRBJ1-1, with D maybe TRBD1 (5 bases). In germline, CDR1 is MNHEY, CDR2 SVGEGT. Trimming pared 7 bases from V and 2 bases from J, leaving 11 bases between. The CDR3 is made up of 13 amino acids. This chain's CDR3 is CASITDSNTEAFF. The CDR3 bases are TGTGCCAGCATAACCGACAGTAACACTGAAGCTTTCTTT.

A note on this clonotype: Because the CDR3 is missing its conserved closing phenylalanine or tryptophan, this is likely a read error. The chain joins TRBV11-2 to TRBJ2-3; D might be TRBD2 (6 bases). This CDR3 has 15 amino acids. Germline CDR1 is SGHAT and CDR2 is FQNNGV. V dropped 4 bases and J dropped 2 bases, with 13 bases sitting between them. For the CDR3, the DNA is TGTGCCAGCAGCTCGGGAGTTAGACCCACAGATACGCAGTATTAT. It encodes CASSSGVRPTDTQYY.

Regarding this clonotype: A single base separates this from a much larger clone, so it may be a read error. The chain has TRBV12-3 or TRBV12-4 and TRBJ2-1; possibly TRBD1 for D (5 bases). V dropped 6 bases and J dropped 7 bases, with 10 bases sitting between them. There are 12 residues in the CDR3. The chain's CDR3 is CASSRTWNEQFF. DNA for the CDR3: TGTGCCAGCAGCCGGACATGGAATGAGCAGTTCTTC.

Concerning this clonotype itself: A much larger clonotype is one base distant, so this may be a read error. This rearrangement joins TRBV4-2 to TRBJ2-7; possible D gene TRBD2, 6 bases. The CDR3 extends over 16 amino acids. The V and J ends lost 3 bases and 5 bases respectively, with 20 bases between them. In germline, CDR1 is LGHNA, CDR2 YNFKEQ. The CDR3 DNA follows: TGTGCCAGCAGCCACCCAGGGACTCCGCGGGTCCACGAGCAGTACTTC. Translated: CASSHPGTPRVHEQYF.

Notes on this clonotype: An end of the junction does not agree with germline; a read error may underlie this. J is TRBJ1-1 and V is TRBV20-1; 7 bases are a match to TRBD1. This CDR3 has 14 residues. From germline, CDR1 is DFQATT and CDR2 SNEGSKA (reference sequence). CDR3 amino acids: CSVRDRTGNTEALF. CDR3 DNA: TGCAGTGTTAGAGATCGGACAGGCAACACTGAAGCATTATTT.

A note on this clonotype: This likely comes from a read error, as the CDR3 has no conserved phenylalanine or tryptophan at its end. No DNA is shown, since the ends of the CDR3 on it are uncertain; the CDR3 is the one TCRdb lists. The rearrangement uses TRBV11-2 and TRBJ1-2. CDR1 and CDR2 from the germline V gene are SGHAT and FQNNGV. The CDR3 is 14 residues long, ends included. This chain's CDR3 is CASSLVDSPAGYTL.